This T cell receptor (beta chain) was sequenced in a study of blood T cell repertoires in COVID-19. Participants were placed into cohorts based on the clinical history they reported. Germline loops: CDR1 SGHDT, CDR2 YYEEEE. The CDR3 sequence is 15 residues long. The V segment lost 3 bases and the J segment 5 bases; nucleotides outside the gene matches: 5. Using immunoSEQ multiplex PCR, the repertoire was profiled, and TCRdb retains in-frame clones only, with some absent. Among around 450,000 clones listed, about nine tenths were seen once. The chain combines TRBV5-6 with TRBJ2-3; 11 bases fit TRBD2. This TCR derives from a woman in her late teens or twenties who had recovered from COVID-19. Sequences were obtained from PBMCs or T cells enriched from blood (not recorded which). The CDR3 nucleotides read TGTGCCAGCAGCTCACTAGCGGGGGCGAAAGATACGCAGTATTTT. Its protein product is CASSSLAGAKDTQYF. The whole variable domain, remainder taken from reference TRBV5-6 and TRBJ2-3, is DAGVTQSPTHLIKTRGQQVTLRCSPKSGHDTVSWYQQALGQGPQFIFQYYEEEERQRGNFPDRFSGHQFPNYSSELNVNALLLGDSALYLCASSSLAGAKDTQYFGPGTRLTVL.